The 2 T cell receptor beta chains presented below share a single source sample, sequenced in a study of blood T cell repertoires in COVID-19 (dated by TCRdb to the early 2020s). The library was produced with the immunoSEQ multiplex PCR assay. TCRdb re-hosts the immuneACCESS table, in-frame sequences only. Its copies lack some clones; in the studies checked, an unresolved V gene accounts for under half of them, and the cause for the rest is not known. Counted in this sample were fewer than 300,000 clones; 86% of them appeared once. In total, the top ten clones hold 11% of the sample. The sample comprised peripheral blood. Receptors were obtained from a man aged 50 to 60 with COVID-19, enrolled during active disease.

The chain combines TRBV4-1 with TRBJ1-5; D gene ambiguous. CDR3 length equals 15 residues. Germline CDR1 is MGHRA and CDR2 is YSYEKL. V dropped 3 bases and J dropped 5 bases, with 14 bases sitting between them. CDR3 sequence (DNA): TGCGCCAGCAGCCATACCACCGGGTCTCATCAGCCCCAGCATTTT. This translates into CASSHTTGSHQPQHF.

CDR3 sequence reads: CASSPMLGSSYNSPLHF. The CDR3 DNA follows: TGTGCCAGCAGCCCCATGCTGGGGAGCTCCTATAATTCACCCCTCCACTTT. The genes are TRBV7-9 and TRBJ1-6; no definite D call. The CDR3 totals 17 residues. V lost 5 bases to trimming and J lost 0 bases, with 14 bases between them. The germline V gene has CDR1 SEHNR and CDR2 FQNEAQ (reference sequence).